This T cell receptor beta chain was sequenced in a study of blood T cell repertoires in COVID-19. Study information: There were acute and convalescent COVID-19 samples, and they came from the United States, Italy and Spain. T cells, B-cell-depleted T cells, or PBMCs supplied cDNA or gDNA.

This clone was observed once. The CDR3 extends over 14 amino acids. Germline assignment: CDR1 LGHNA and CDR2 YNFKEQ. The V gene lost 4 bases and the J gene lost 5 bases, with 15 bases spanning the gap. Study processing details: Estimated nucleated cell counts came from reference gene primer amplification. Method: immunoSEQ multiplex PCR; TCRdb's copy keeps in-frame clones and lacks some. V, J and clone size derive from that table, while D and trimming were established from the DNA sequence. The sample records roughly 80,000 clones, roughly nine tenths being singletons. This sequence was found in a man between 60 and 75 years old with acute or convalescent COVID-19. Source material: peripheral blood. The V gene is TRBV4-2, the J gene TRBJ2-7; D gene uncertain. CDR3 sequence (DNA): TGTGCCAGCAGCCCTCCCGGAGTTCAACACGAGCAGTACTTC. It encodes CASSPPGVQHEQYF.